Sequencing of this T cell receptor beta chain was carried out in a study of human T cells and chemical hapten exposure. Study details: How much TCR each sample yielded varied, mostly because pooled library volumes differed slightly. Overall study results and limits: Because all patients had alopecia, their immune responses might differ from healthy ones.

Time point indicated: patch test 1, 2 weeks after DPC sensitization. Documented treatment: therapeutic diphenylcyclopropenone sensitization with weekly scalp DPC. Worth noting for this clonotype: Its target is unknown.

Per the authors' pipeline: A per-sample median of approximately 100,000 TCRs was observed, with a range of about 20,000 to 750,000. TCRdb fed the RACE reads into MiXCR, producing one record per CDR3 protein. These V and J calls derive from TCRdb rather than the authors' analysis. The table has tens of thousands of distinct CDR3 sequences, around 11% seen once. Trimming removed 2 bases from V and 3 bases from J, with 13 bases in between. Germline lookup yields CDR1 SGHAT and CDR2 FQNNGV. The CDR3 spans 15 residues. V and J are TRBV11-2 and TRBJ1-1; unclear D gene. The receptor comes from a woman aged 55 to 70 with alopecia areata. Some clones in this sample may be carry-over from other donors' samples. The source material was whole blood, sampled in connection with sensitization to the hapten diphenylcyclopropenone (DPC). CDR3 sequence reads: CASSLKGSWYTEAFF. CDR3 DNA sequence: TGTGCCAGCAGCTTAAAAGGGTCGTGGTACACTGAAGCTTTCTTT.